A selection of T cell receptor beta chains follows, all from one sample in a study of shared clonotypes between healthy human individuals. Measured with immunoSEQ multiplex PCR; TCRdb has only the in-frame clones, and not every one. Of over 1.4 million clones in the sample, over 95% were seen once. The sequenced material came from naive CD4+ T cells sorted from blood. The receptors derive from a man aged 30 to 39 in good health. Both conserved end residues are part of each CDR3. D genes are given only for firm matches. Size tells how often a clone was seen (once, few, many) or the class of an expanded clone, and some rows leave it out.

V	D	size	J	DNA	CDR3
TRBV7-2	TRBD2	.	TRBJ2-5	TGTGCCAGCAGCTCCCGGGAGGGGAGTGGGGAGACCCAGTACTTC	CASSSREGSGETQYF
TRBV6-5	.	once	TRBJ2-2	TGTGCCAGCAGTTACCCAGGGGATGGGGAGCTGTTTTTT	CASSYPGDGELFF
TRBV10-3	TRBD2	.	TRBJ2-1	TGTGCCATCAGTGAGTCAGATAGCGGGAGATGGGGCAATGAGCAGTTCTTC	CAISESDSGRWGNEQFF
TRBV7-6	TRBD2	.	TRBJ2-7	TGTGCCAGCAGCTTAGTAGCGGGAGTCCTCTACGAGCAGTACTTC	CASSLVAGVLYEQYF
TRBV6-1	TRBD1	.	TRBJ2-6	TGTGCCAGCAACGAGGACAGGGTTGGGGCCAACGTCCTGACTTTC	CASNEDRVGANVLTF
TRBV28	TRBD1	.	TRBJ1-2	TGTGCCAGCACCCAACCCCAGGGGGGCGCCGGGCTCTACACCTTC	CASTQPQGGAGLYTF
TRBV5-1	.	.	TRBJ1-1	TGCGCCAGCAGCTTTACAGGGATAGACACTGAAGCTTTCTTT	CASSFTGIDTEAFF
TRBV10-3	TRBD2	.	TRBJ2-1	TGTGCCATCAGTGACTCCACTAGCGGGAGGACGATTTACAATGAGCAGTTCTTC	CAISDSTSGRTIYNEQFF
TRBV10-3	.	.	TRBJ2-1	TGTGCCATCAGCGGGGACGGCTCGACCGCCTACAATGAGCAGTTCTTC	CAISGDGSTAYNEQFF
TRBV15	TRBD2	.	TRBJ2-3	TGTGCCACCGCGCCGGGACTAGTGTCCCGAACAGATACGCAGTATTTT	CATAPGLVSRTDTQYF
TRBV10-3	.	once	TRBJ2-7	TGTGCCATCAGTGAGGCAGGCTACGAGCAGTACTTC	CAISEAGYEQYF
TRBV5-1	.	.	TRBJ2-3	TGCGCCAGCGGAGGGGGCCCCCCCACAGATACGCAGTATTTT	CASGGGPPTDTQYF
TRBV2	.	once	TRBJ2-6	TGTGCCAGCAGTGACCTCTCTGGGGCCAACGTCCTGACTTTC	CASSDLSGANVLTF
TRBV6-5	.	.	TRBJ1-3	TGTGCCAGCAGTTACACGGGACTCGGAAACACCATATATTTT	CASSYTGLGNTIYF